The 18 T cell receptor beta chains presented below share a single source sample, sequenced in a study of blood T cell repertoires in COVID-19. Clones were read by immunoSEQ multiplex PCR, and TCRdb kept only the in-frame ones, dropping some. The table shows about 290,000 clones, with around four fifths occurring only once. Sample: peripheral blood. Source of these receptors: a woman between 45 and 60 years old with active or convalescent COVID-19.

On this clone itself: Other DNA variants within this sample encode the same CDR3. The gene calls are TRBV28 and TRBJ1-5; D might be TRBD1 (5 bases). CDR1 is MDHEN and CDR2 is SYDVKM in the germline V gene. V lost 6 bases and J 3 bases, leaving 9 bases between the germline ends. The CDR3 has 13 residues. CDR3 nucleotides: TGTGCCAGCAGGCGGGGGTCCAATCAGCCCCAGCATTTT. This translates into CASRRGSNQPQHF.

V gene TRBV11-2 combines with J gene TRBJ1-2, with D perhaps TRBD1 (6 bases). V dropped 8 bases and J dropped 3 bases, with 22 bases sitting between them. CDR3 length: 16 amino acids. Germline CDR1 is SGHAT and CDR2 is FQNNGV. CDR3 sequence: CASRPPLRQGYYGYTF. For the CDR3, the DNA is TGTGCCAGCCGCCCCCCCCTGAGGCAGGGGTACTATGGCTACACCTTC. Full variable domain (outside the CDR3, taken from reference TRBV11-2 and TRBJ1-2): EAGVAQSPRYKIIEKRQSVAFWCNPISGHATLYWYQQILGQGPKLLIQFQNNGVVDDSQLPKDRFSAERLKGVDSTLKIQPAKLEDSAVYLCASRPPLRQGYYGYTFGSGTRLTVV.

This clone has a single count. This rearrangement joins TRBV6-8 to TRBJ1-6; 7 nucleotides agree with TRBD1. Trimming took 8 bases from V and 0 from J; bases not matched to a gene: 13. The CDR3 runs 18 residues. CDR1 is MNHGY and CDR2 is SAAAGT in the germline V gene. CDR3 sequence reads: CASPEGDSLSSYNSPLHF. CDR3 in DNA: TGTGCCAGCCCTGAGGGGGACAGTTTAAGCTCCTATAATTCACCCCTCCACTTT.

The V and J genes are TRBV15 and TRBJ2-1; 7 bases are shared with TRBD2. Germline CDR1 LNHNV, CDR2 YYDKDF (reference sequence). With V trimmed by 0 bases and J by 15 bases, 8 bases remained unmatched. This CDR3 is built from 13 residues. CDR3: CATSRDWAGEVFF. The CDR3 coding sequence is TGTGCCACCAGCAGAGATTGGGCGGGAGAGGTGTTCTTC.

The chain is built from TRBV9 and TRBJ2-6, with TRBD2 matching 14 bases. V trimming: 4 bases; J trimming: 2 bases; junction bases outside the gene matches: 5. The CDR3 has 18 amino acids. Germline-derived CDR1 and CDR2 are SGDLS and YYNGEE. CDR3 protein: CASSLRTSGRTGANVLTF. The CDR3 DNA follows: TGTGCCAGCAGCCTCCGGACTAGCGGGAGGACTGGGGCCAACGTCCTGACTTTC.

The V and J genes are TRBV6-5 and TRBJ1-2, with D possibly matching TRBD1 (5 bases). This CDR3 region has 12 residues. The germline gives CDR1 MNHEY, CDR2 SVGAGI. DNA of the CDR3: TGTCAGACTTCGGCAGGGAACTATGGCTACACCTTC. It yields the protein CQTSAGNYGYTF.

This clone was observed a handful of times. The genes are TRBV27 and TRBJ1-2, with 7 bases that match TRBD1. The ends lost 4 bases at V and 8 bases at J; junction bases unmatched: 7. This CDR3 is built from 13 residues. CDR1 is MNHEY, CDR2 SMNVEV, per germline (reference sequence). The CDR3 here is CASSSTGDLGYTF. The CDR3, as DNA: TGTGCCAGCAGTTCCACAGGGGATTTGGGCTACACCTTC.

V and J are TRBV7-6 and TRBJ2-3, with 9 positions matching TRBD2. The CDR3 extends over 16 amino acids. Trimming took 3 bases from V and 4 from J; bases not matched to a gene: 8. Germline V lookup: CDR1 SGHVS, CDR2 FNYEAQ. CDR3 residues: CASSFLAGQVPDTQYF. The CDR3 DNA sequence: TGTGCCAGCAGCTTTCTAGCGGGGCAGGTCCCAGATACGCAGTATTTT.

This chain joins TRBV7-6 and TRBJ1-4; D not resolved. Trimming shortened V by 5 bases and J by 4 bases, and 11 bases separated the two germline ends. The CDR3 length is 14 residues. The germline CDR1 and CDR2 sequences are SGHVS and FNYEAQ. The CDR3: CASSPGGFNEKLFF. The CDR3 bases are TGTGCCAGCAGCCCTGGAGGCTTTAATGAAAAACTGTTTTTT.

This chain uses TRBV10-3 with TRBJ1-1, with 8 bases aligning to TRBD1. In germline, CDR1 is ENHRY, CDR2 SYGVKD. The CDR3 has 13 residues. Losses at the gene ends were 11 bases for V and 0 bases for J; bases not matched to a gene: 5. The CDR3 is CAAGQGMNTEAFF. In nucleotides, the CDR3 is TGTGCCGCAGGACAGGGAATGAACACTGAAGCTTTCTTT.

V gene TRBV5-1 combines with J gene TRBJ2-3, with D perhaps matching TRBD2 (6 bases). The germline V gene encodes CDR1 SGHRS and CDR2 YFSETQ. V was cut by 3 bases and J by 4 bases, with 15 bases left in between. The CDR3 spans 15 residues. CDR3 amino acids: CASSSFSGVSDTQYF. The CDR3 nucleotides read TGCGCCAGCAGCTCCTTTAGCGGAGTGTCAGATACGCAGTATTTT.

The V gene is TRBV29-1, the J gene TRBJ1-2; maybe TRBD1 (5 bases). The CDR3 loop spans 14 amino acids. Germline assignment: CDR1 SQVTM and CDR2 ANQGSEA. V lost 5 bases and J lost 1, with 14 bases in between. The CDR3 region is CSVTFGGGNYGYTF. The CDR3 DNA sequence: TGCAGCGTTACTTTCGGGGGGGGTAACTATGGCTACACCTTC.

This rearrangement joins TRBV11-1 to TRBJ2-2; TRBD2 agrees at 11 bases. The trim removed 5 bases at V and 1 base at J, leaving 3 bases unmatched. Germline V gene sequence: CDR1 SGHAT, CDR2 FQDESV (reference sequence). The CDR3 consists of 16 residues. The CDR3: CASSVGLAGNTGELFF. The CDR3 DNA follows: TGTGCCAGCAGCGTCGGACTAGCGGGGAACACCGGGGAGCTGTTTTTT.

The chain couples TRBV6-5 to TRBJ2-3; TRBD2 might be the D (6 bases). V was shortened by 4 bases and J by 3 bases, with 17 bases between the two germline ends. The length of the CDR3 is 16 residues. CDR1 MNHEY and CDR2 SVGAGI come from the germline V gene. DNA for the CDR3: TGTGCCAGCAGTTTGGTTTTAACGGGAGAAACAGATACGCAGTATTTT. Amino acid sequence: CASSLVLTGETDTQYF.

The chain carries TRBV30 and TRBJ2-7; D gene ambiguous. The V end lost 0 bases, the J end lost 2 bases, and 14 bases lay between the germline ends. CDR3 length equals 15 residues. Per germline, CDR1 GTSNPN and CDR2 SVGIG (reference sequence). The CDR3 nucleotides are TGTGCCTGGAGTGTACGTTCGGCAGGTCCCTACGAGCAGTACTTC. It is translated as CAWSVRSAGPYEQYF.

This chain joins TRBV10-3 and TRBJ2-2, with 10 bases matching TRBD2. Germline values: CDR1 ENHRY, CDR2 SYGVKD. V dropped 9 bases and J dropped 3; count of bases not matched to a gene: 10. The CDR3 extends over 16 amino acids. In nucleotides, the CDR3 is TGTGCCATAGGGAATTTAGCGGGAGGTCACACCGGGGAGCTGTTTTTT. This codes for CAIGNLAGGHTGELFF.

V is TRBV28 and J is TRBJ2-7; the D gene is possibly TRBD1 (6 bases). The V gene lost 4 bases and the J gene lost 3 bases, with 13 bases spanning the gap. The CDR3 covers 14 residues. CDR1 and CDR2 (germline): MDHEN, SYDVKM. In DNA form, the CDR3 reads TGTGCCAGCAGTTCGACGGGACACCTCTACGAGCAGTACTTC. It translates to CASSSTGHLYEQYF.

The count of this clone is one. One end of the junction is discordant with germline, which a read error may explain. This CDR3 is CASSPQGQAKNIQYF. In DNA, the CDR3 is TGTGCTAGCAGTCCTCAGGGGCAGGCCAAAAACATTCAGTACTTC. V and J are TRBV7-7 and TRBJ2-4, with D perhaps TRBD1 (6 bases). This CDR3 is 15 amino acids long. The germline V gene has CDR1 SSHAT and CDR2 FNYEAQ (reference sequence).